Below, 31 T cell receptor beta chains from the same sample are listed, as sequenced in a study of blood T cell repertoires in COVID-19 (TCRdb year 2020). The library relied on the immunoSEQ multiplex PCR assay. Drawn from immuneACCESS, this table holds only the in-frame rearrangements with V and J called that TCRdb kept. Clones are partly lost; checked studies trace under half to an unresolved V gene and leave the rest unexplained. The sample table records 150,000 to 200,000 clones; 80% to 90% of these occur just once. The biggest ten clones account for about 1.6% of the sample. Sequenced input: peripheral blood. The receptors stem from a woman aged 45-65 years with acute or convalescent COVID-19.

The rearrangement links TRBV7-2 to TRBJ2-7, with a possible D match to TRBD2 (6 bases). Germline-derived CDR1 and CDR2 are SGHTA and FQGNSA. The CDR3 is 17 amino acids. V shed 3 bases and J shed 3 bases, with 21 bases lying between them. CDR3 sequence reads: CASSLSLGTSFHYEQYF. CDR3 coding DNA: TGTGCCAGCAGCTTGAGCCTCGGAACTAGCTTTCACTACGAGCAGTACTTC.

The J gene is TRBJ2-7, the V gene TRBV6-5; possibly TRBD1 for D (6 bases). The V and J ends lost 9 bases and 3 bases respectively, with 9 bases between them. This CDR3 has 11 amino acids. Germline V lookup: CDR1 MNHEY, CDR2 SVGAGI. The CDR3 reads CASQQGYEQYF. CDR3 bases: TGTGCCAGTCAACAGGGCTACGAGCAGTACTTC.

The CDR3 sequence: CASSSTGGMRTQYF. The CDR3 region has the DNA TGTGCCAGCAGCTCCACAGGGGGGATGAGGACCCAGTACTTC. This chain uses TRBV5-5 with TRBJ2-5; TRBD1 matches at 8 bases. Germline CDR1 reads SGHKS; CDR2 reads YYEKEE (reference sequence). The CDR3 covers 14 residues. Trimming at V came to 3 bases and at J to 7 bases, leaving 8 bases not matched to a gene.

This chain uses TRBV13 with TRBJ1-1; no reliable D call. The CDR3 covers 12 residues. The germline CDR1 and CDR2 sequences are PRHDT and FYEKMQ (reference sequence). V dropped 3 bases and J dropped 8 bases, with 10 bases sitting between them. The chain's CDR3 is CASSFPPGEAFF. DNA of the CDR3: TGTGCCAGCAGCTTCCCGCCGGGGGAAGCTTTCTTT.

V and J are TRBV29-1 and TRBJ2-7; TRBD2 matches 10 bases. Losses at the gene ends were 6 bases for V and 3 bases for J; bases not matched to a gene: 5. Germline V lookup: CDR1 SQVTM, CDR2 ANQGSEA. CDR3 length equals 13 residues. The DNA of the CDR3 is TGCAGCGTCAGCGGGAGGGCTGGCTACGAGCAGTACTTC. Encoded protein: CSVSGRAGYEQYF.

V is TRBV29-1 and J is TRBJ2-7; 8 bases are a match to TRBD1. This CDR3 has 13 residues. V lost 6 bases and J lost 3; bases outside the gene matches: 7. CDR1 is SQVTM, CDR2 ANQGSEA, per germline. The CDR3 loop is CSVLDDRGYEQYF. In nucleotides, the CDR3 is TGCAGCGTGCTCGACGACAGGGGCTACGAGCAGTACTTC.

The chain couples TRBV6-2 or TRBV6-3 to TRBJ2-7; perhaps TRBD2 as D (7 bases). V lost 0 bases and J 3 bases, leaving 9 bases between the germline ends. In germline, CDR1 is MNHEY, CDR2 SVGEGT. The CDR3 extends over 14 amino acids. The CDR3 bases are TGTGCCAGCAGTTACTCGGGAGGGGGCTACGAGCAGTACTTC. Translation gives CASSYSGGGYEQYF.

This chain uses TRBV7-2 with TRBJ1-1; TRBD1 matches 7 bases. From germline, CDR1 is SGHTA and CDR2 FQGNSA. After removal of 5 bases from V and 1 base from J, the junction contained 4 bases not matched to a gene. CDR3 size: 14 residues. The DNA for the CDR3 is TGTGCCAGCAGCCCACGGGACAGGAACACTGAAGCTTTCTTT. This encodes CASSPRDRNTEAFF.

A single count supports this clone. The V gene is TRBV6-5, the J gene TRBJ2-2; 8 bases align to TRBD1. The J segment lost 3 bases and the V segment lost 7 bases, leaving 4 bases of the junction unmatched. Germline loops: CDR1 MNHEY, CDR2 SVGAGI. The CDR3 has 14 residues. The CDR3 bases are TGTGCCAGCACCCCGACAGGGGACACCGGGGAGCTGTTTTTT. Translating it yields CASTPTGDTGELFF.

This chain uses TRBV6-2 or TRBV6-3 with TRBJ1-5, with 8 bases aligning to TRBD1. This CDR3 comprises 14 residues. The J segment lost 5 bases and the V segment lost 2 bases, leaving 2 bases of the junction unmatched. Germline-derived CDR1 and CDR2 are MNHEY and SVGEGT. CDR3 in DNA: TGTGCCAGCAGTTACGGGACAGGTCATCAGCCCCAGCATTTT. Translation gives CASSYGTGHQPQHF.

J is TRBJ1-6 and V is TRBV19, with D maybe TRBD1 (6 bases). The ends were cut back, 1 base at V and 7 bases at J, with 14 bases in the middle. Germline V gene data show CDR1 as LNHDA and CDR2 as SQIVND (reference sequence). The CDR3 is made up of 16 amino acids. CDR3 DNA sequence: TGTGCCAGTAGTATAGGGGCGGGGGCGCGGAATTCACCCCTCCACTTT. This encodes CASSIGAGARNSPLHF.

The DNA for the CDR3 is TGTGCCAGCAGGACCGAGGGGGGGGGCACTGAAGCTTTCTTT. Amino acids: CASRTEGGGTEAFF. V is TRBV2 and J is TRBJ1-1; tentative D call: TRBD1 (6 bases). Germline V lookup: CDR1 SNHLY, CDR2 FYNNEI. V was cut by 6 bases and J by 4 bases, with 15 bases left in between. CDR3 length equals 14 residues.

The V and J genes are TRBV11-2 and TRBJ1-4, with D unresolved. Trimming pared 1 base from V and 7 bases from J, leaving 4 bases between. CDR1 and CDR2 (germline): SGHAT, FQNNGV. This CDR3 region has 12 residues. CDR3 amino acids: CASSLVSEKLFF. The CDR3 bases are TGTGCCAGCAGCTTAGTGAGTGAAAAACTGTTTTTT.

The chain carries TRBV5-3 and TRBJ2-5, with D possibly TRBD2 on 6 matching bases. TRBV5-3 has ORF status, its function being uncertain. The CDR3 totals 14 residues. Trimming shortened V by 4 bases and J by 2 bases, and 12 bases separated the two germline ends. The CDR3: CARSPTGDQETQYF. For the CDR3, the DNA is TGTGCCAGAAGCCCAACGGGGGATCAAGAGACCCAGTACTTC.

V gene TRBV19 combines with J gene TRBJ1-1; 10 nucleotides match TRBD1. CDR1 is LNHDA, CDR2 SQIVND, per germline (reference sequence). The CDR3 consists of 15 residues. Trimming removed 5 bases from V and 4 bases from J; junction bases left unmatched: 7. The CDR3 coding sequence is TGTGCCAGTAGTGATAAGACAGGGGGCATCACTGAAGCTTTCTTT. Amino acids: CASSDKTGGITEAFF.

The chain joins TRBV13 to TRBJ2-1, with TRBD2 as a possible D gene (5 bases). CDR1 is PRHDT, CDR2 FYEKMQ, per germline (reference sequence). V lost 4 bases to trimming and J lost 7 bases, with 20 bases between them. The CDR3 has 16 residues. CDR3 residues: CASSSPSSGFQNEQFF. The CDR3 DNA follows: TGTGCCAGCAGCTCCCCTAGCTCGGGATTTCAAAATGAGCAGTTCTTC.

The chain links TRBV7-3 to TRBJ2-3; TRBD2 agrees at 12 bases. The CDR3 extends over 17 amino acids. V was clipped by 2 bases and J by 6 bases; unmatched bases: 9. Germline-derived CDR1 and CDR2 are SGHTA and FQGTGA. The CDR3, as DNA: TGTGCCAGCAGCTTAGGTACTAGCGGGGGGCCGGTCGATACGCAGTATTTT. Residues: CASSLGTSGGPVDTQYF.

The chain recombines TRBV3-1 (or the pseudogene TRBV3-2) with TRBJ1-6, with D hard to call. CDR3 length: 17 residues. Germline CDR1 is LGHDT and CDR2 is YNNKEL (reference sequence). The V and J ends lost 0 bases and 0 bases respectively, with 9 bases between them. In DNA, the CDR3 is TGTGCCAGCAGCCAAGAGAAGAAGAGCTCCTATAATTCACCCCTCCACTTT. Translated: CASSQEKKSSYNSPLHF.

The CDR3 sequence: CSVETSWGSYEQYF. The CDR3 DNA sequence: TGCAGCGTTGAAACTAGCTGGGGCTCCTACGAGCAGTACTTC. The V and J genes are TRBV29-1 and TRBJ2-7; D is perhaps TRBD2 (6 bases). Germline V gene sequence: CDR1 SQVTM, CDR2 ANQGSEA. The length of the CDR3 is 14 residues. V gave up 2 bases and J gave up 0 bases, with 11 bases separating them.

The chain is built from TRBV19 and TRBJ2-2, with a weak D call TRBD2 (5 bases). The CDR3 contains 13 residues. V was trimmed by 7 bases and J by 6 bases, leaving 12 bases between them. Germline V gives CDR1 LNHDA, CDR2 SQIVND (reference sequence). CDR3 in DNA: TGTGCCAGTAACGCTAGGCGGGCCGGGGAGCTGTTTTTT. Translated: CASNARRAGELFF.

This clone was seen just once. The chain is built from TRBV27 and TRBJ2-5; a possible D gene is TRBD2 (6 bases). The V and J ends lost 5 bases and 4 bases respectively, with 14 bases between them. Germline-derived CDR1 and CDR2 are MNHEY and SMNVEV (reference sequence). The CDR3 contains 14 residues. As DNA, the CDR3 is TGTGCCAGCAGTCGTTGGGCCGGGGGAGAGACCCAGTACTTC. Translation: CASSRWAGGETQYF.

The chain employs TRBV3-1 (or the pseudogene TRBV3-2) and TRBJ2-2, with 9 bases lining up with TRBD2. The CDR3 covers 17 residues. The junction had 5 bases not matched to a gene; V was cut back by 0 bases and J by 3 bases. Germline V gives CDR1 LGHDT, CDR2 YNNKEL (reference sequence). This chain's CDR3 is CASSQEWAGGHTGELFF. DNA for the CDR3: TGTGCCAGCAGCCAAGAATGGGCGGGAGGGCACACCGGGGAGCTGTTTTTT.

The chain has TRBV6-2 or TRBV6-3 and TRBJ2-1; 9 nucleotides match TRBD2. Germline V gene lookup returns CDR1 MNHEY and CDR2 SVGEGT. Losses at the gene ends were 4 bases for V and 3 bases for J; bases not matched to a gene: 10. The CDR3 spans 17 residues. The CDR3 DNA follows: TGTGCCAGCAGTTCCGTAGGCGGGGGGGGATTCTACAATGAGCAGTTCTTC. Translating it yields CASSSVGGGGFYNEQFF.

This chain joins TRBV3-1 (or the pseudogene TRBV3-2) and TRBJ2-6; D perhaps matches TRBD2 (6 bases). This CDR3 spans 21 amino acids. CDR1 LGHDT and CDR2 YNNKEL come from the germline V gene (reference sequence). V was pared by 3 bases and J by 3 bases, with 27 bases between. CDR3 residues: CASSQNKTGTWPFGGANVLTF. The CDR3 region has the DNA TGTGCCAGCAGCCAGAATAAAACCGGGACTTGGCCTTTCGGTGGGGCCAACGTCCTGACTTTC.

This rearrangement joins TRBV27 to TRBJ2-7, with 7 bases aligning to TRBD2. The CDR3 contains 15 residues. CDR1 and CDR2 (germline): MNHEY, SMNVEV (reference sequence). After removal of 2 bases from V and 1 base from J, the junction contained 5 bases not matched to a gene. CDR3 in amino acids: CASSLLAEGSYEQYF. CDR3 nucleotide sequence: TGTGCCAGCAGTTTACTAGCGGAAGGTTCCTACGAGCAGTACTTC.

The chain is built from TRBV4-1 and TRBJ1-5, with 9 bases fitting TRBD1. CDR3 size: 16 residues. Per germline, CDR1 MGHRA and CDR2 YSYEKL. The CDR3 DNA sequence: TGCGCTTCCGGGACAGGGCCTAGCGGGGGCCATCAGCCCCAGCATTTT. This codes for CASGTGPSGGHQPQHF.

J is TRBJ2-7 and V is TRBV7-9; a weak D match, TRBD1 (5 bases). Trimming removed 1 base from V and 0 bases from J, with 10 bases in between. Looked up from germline, CDR1 is SEHNR and CDR2 is FQNEAQ (reference sequence). The CDR3 extends over 15 amino acids. The CDR3 region has the DNA TGTGCCAGCAGCTTAGGGTGGACAATCTCCTACGAGCAGTACTTC. The encoded protein is CASSLGWTISYEQYF.

The rearrangement joins TRBV13 to TRBJ2-3, with 7 nucleotides matching TRBD2. The ends lost 1 base at V and 3 bases at J; junction bases unmatched: 4. The germline CDR1 and CDR2 sequences are PRHDT and FYEKMQ (reference sequence). The CDR3 runs to 15 residues. The CDR3 is CASSLAGRGTDTQYF. The CDR3 region has the DNA TGTGCCAGCAGCTTAGCTGGGAGGGGAACAGATACGCAGTATTTT. Drawing the rest from reference TRBV13 and TRBJ2-3, the complete variable domain is AAGVIQSPRHLIKEKRETATLKCYPIPRHDTVYWYQQGPGQDPQFLISFYEKMQSDKGSIPDRFSAQQFSDYHSELNMSSLELGDSALYFCASSLAGRGTDTQYFGPGTRLTVL.

The chain joins TRBV5-1 to TRBJ2-3; the match to TRBD2 covers 13 bases. V was pared by 1 base and J by 2 bases, with 10 bases of the junction left unmatched. The CDR3 is 19 amino acids. Germline V gives CDR1 SGHRS, CDR2 YFSETQ. CDR3 nucleotides: TGCGCCAGCAGCTTGCTCTCCGGGACTAGCGGGGCTTACACAGATACGCAGTATTTT. This gives the protein CASSLLSGTSGAYTDTQYF.

The chain combines TRBV5-1 with TRBJ2-5; tentative D call: TRBD1 (7 bases). The germline gives CDR1 SGHRS, CDR2 YFSETQ. The CDR3 sequence is 15 residues long. V lost 4 bases, J lost 5 bases, and 18 bases lay in between. CDR3 coding DNA: TGCGCCAGCAGCCCCCGACAGGGAAGCGGGGAGACCCAGTACTTC. It specifies CASSPRQGSGETQYF.

This chain links TRBV6-5 with TRBJ1-3; the D is unclear. Germline V lookup: CDR1 MNHEY, CDR2 SVGAGI. Trimming removed 5 bases from V and 0 bases from J, with 8 bases in between. This CDR3 is 14 amino acids long. The CDR3 nucleotides are TGTGCCAGCAGTAGAGGGAGCTCTGGAAACACCATATATTTT. Translated: CASSRGSSGNTIYF.